This record covers a single T cell receptor (beta chain). This sample was included in a study of sequential checkpoint blockade in melanoma. Treatment reported: randomized to nivolumab then ipilimumab (arm A) or the reverse (arm B). TCRdb keeps only in-frame clones here, not all; method: immunoSEQ multiplex PCR. The sample includes more than 20,000 clones, roughly four fifths of them seen just once. Germline-derived CDR1 and CDR2 are LNHDA and SQIVND (reference sequence). The CDR3 has 16 residues. Trimming at V came to 2 bases and at J to 7 bases, leaving 9 bases not matched to a gene. This receptor was taken from a human donor with melanoma. Here the sequenced sample was CD8+ T cells sorted from blood (inferred from file names), taken from a patient given nivolumab and ipilimumab in sequence. V and J are TRBV19 and TRBJ2-2, with 8 bases aligning to TRBD2. The CDR3 sequence is CASSISAGGSSGELFF. CDR3 DNA: TGTGCCAGTAGTATATCGGCGGGAGGATCTAGCGGGGAGCTGTTTTTT. The full variable domain, rest sourced from reference TRBV19 and TRBJ2-2, is DGGITQSPKYLFRKEGQNVTLSCEQNLNHDAMYWYRQDPGQGLRLIYYSQIVNDFQKGDIAEGYSVSREKKESFPLTVTSAQKNPTAFYLCASSISAGGSSGELFFGEGSRLTVL.